The 26 T cell receptor beta chains given below trace back to one sample, sequenced in a study of cytomegalovirus exposure and HLA in healthy donors. Primers for the PCR totalled 60 Vbeta and 13 Jbeta. Measured with immunoSEQ multiplex PCR; TCRdb has only the in-frame clones, and not every one. The table has 99,000 or so clones, over 65% seen once; the top ten hold 1.5% to 2%. Sequenced: PBMCs. These receptors were taken from a woman in her thirties or forties in good health and CMV-seronegative.

This clone was picked up a small number of times. The chain carries TRBV27 and TRBJ1-1, with TRBD1 matching 7 bases. This CDR3 comprises 16 residues. With V trimmed by 6 bases and J by 1 base, 11 bases remained unmatched. CDR1 MNHEY and CDR2 SMNVEV come from the germline V gene (reference sequence). In DNA, the CDR3 is TGTGCCAGCAGACCGTGGTCGAGGGGGCAGAACACTGAAGCTTTCTTT. It is translated as CASRPWSRGQNTEAFF.

This chain joins TRBV5-1 and TRBJ1-1, with TRBD1 matching 7 bases. CDR1 SGHRS and CDR2 YFSETQ come from the germline V gene. J gave up 5 bases and V 1 base, and 8 bases lay outside the gene matches. The CDR3 length is 15 residues. The chain's CDR3 is CASSLNTGVATEAFF. CDR3 sequence (DNA): TGCGCCAGCAGCTTGAATACAGGGGTCGCGACTGAAGCTTTCTTT.

The V and J genes are TRBV5-1 and TRBJ2-7, with a possible D match to TRBD1 (5 bases). The ends were cut back, 5 bases at V and 3 bases at J, with 15 bases in the middle. The CDR3 has 14 residues. The V gene's germline CDR1 is SGHRS and CDR2 YFSETQ. The CDR3 nucleotides read TGCGCCAGCAGGAAAGCAGGGCTTATCTACGAGCAGTACTTC. This translates into CASRKAGLIYEQYF.

V usage is TRBV28 and J usage is TRBJ2-2; 10 positions agree with TRBD2. Germline CDR1 is MDHEN and CDR2 is SYDVKM. There are 16 residues in the CDR3. V dropped 2 bases and J dropped 7; count of bases not matched to a gene: 7. The CDR3 coding sequence is TGTGCCAGCAGTTTAAATAGCGGGAGGCCCGTCGGGGAGCTGTTTTTT. It is translated as CASSLNSGRPVGELFF.

This clone was recorded a few times. This CDR3 is CASSRGGTEAFF. CDR3 nucleotide sequence: TGTGCCAGCAGCCGGGGGGGGACTGAAGCTTTCTTT. This rearrangement joins TRBV7-9 to TRBJ1-1; possible D gene TRBD1, 5 bases. There are 12 residues in the CDR3. Germline CDR1 SEHNR, CDR2 FQNEAQ (reference sequence). Between the trimmed V and J ends, which lost 5 bases and 5 bases, there was a span of 9 bases.

This chain joins TRBV11-3 and TRBJ2-3; TRBD2 matches 13 bases. From germline, CDR1 is SGHNT and CDR2 YENEEA. CDR3 length: 17 residues. V was pared by 5 bases and J by 0 bases, with 5 bases of the junction left unmatched. CDR3 sequence (DNA): TGTGCCAGCAGCCCGGGACTAGCGGGACCCAGCACAGATACGCAGTATTTT. Its translation is CASSPGLAGPSTDTQYF.

The chain links TRBV9 to TRBJ2-1; D not certain. This CDR3 region has 14 residues. Between the trimmed V and J ends, which lost 5 bases and 7 bases, there was a span of 16 bases. Germline CDR1 is SGDLS and CDR2 is YYNGEE. The CDR3 DNA reads TGTGCCAGCAGTGATTCCCCTTCACATAATGAGCAGTTCTTC. Residues: CASSDSPSHNEQFF.

This rearrangement joins TRBV29-1 to TRBJ2-1, with TRBD2 identical over 8 bases. The CDR3 spans 12 residues. The V segment lost 4 bases and the J segment 7 bases; nucleotides outside the gene matches: 3. CDR1 and CDR2 (germline): SQVTM, ANQGSEA. DNA of the CDR3: TGCAGCGTTGGGGTAGCGGGGAATGAGCAGTTCTTC. Translating gives CSVGVAGNEQFF.

DNA of the CDR3: TGTGCCAGCAGCTTCTCTGGTGGGCCCGGGGAGCTGTTTTTT. This encodes CASSFSGGPGELFF. The chain links TRBV7-9 to TRBJ2-2; D not certain. Trimming shortened V by 3 bases and J by 6 bases, and 11 bases separated the two germline ends. CDR1 is SEHNR, CDR2 FQNEAQ, per germline (reference sequence). The CDR3 sequence is 14 residues long. The full variable domain, its missing parts supplied by reference TRBV7-9 and TRBJ2-2, is DTGVSQNPRHKITKRGQNVTFRCDPISEHNRLYWYRQTLGQGPEFLTYFQNEAQLEKSRLLSDRFSAERPKGSFSTLEIQRTEQGDSAMYLCASSFSGGPGELFFGEGSRLTVL.

This chain joins TRBV12-2 and TRBJ2-7; TRBD1, as called in the table, went unchecked against the DNA. TRBV12-2 has pseudogene status. The CDR3 loop spans 16 amino acids. CDR3 sequence: CASREPPRIKIYEQYF. The CDR3 coding sequence is TGTGCAAGTCGCGAACCCCCCAGGATTAAGATCTACGAGCAGTACTTC.

This chain joins TRBV19 and TRBJ2-7, with 8 bases identical to TRBD2. The CDR3 is 13 residues long. The V segment lost 7 bases and the J segment 6 bases; nucleotides outside the gene matches: 8. Germline lookup yields CDR1 LNHDA and CDR2 SQIVND (reference sequence). The CDR3 DNA sequence: TGTGCCAGTACTAAGGGACTAGGAGGCGAGCAGTACTTC. Translation gives CASTKGLGGEQYF.

The chain couples TRBV7-9 to TRBJ2-5; a weak D match, TRBD2 (5 bases). Germline V gene lookup returns CDR1 SEHNR and CDR2 FQNEAQ (reference sequence). This CDR3 is built from 14 residues. The V end lost 5 bases, the J end lost 11 bases, and 21 bases lay between the germline ends. Here the CDR3 DNA reads TGTGCCAGCAGCCCTCCCGGGCCGAGTAGGGAGCAGTACTTC. It translates to CASSPPGPSREQYF.

V usage is TRBV28 and J usage is TRBJ2-3, with 8 nucleotides matching TRBD1. Germline trimming cut 6 bases from V and 3 bases from J; bases unmatched to any gene: 8. Germline assignment: CDR1 MDHEN and CDR2 SYDVKM. This CDR3 is 15 amino acids long. The CDR3: CASRGGTGGTDTQYF. CDR3 coding DNA: TGTGCCAGCAGAGGGGGGACAGGCGGTACAGATACGCAGTATTTT.

The rearrangement joins TRBV4-3 to TRBJ2-2; D is ambiguous. Germline CDR1 is LGHNA and CDR2 is YSLEER. This CDR3 has 18 residues. The V gene lost 0 bases and the J gene lost 2 bases, with 16 bases spanning the gap. The CDR3 DNA is TGCGCCAGCAGCCAAGACTCCCCCCTCCTCACAAACACCGGGGAGCTGTTTTTT. This gives the protein CASSQDSPLLTNTGELFF.

The genes are TRBV28 and TRBJ2-3; TRBD2 matches 8 bases. Germline CDR1 and CDR2: MDHEN and SYDVKM. Unmatched junction bases numbered 2, after V lost 3 bases and J lost 3 bases. The CDR3 runs 14 residues. The CDR3 protein is CASSLGLETDTQYF. Here the CDR3 DNA reads TGTGCCAGCAGTTTGGGACTAGAAACAGATACGCAGTATTTT.

The V gene is TRBV19, the J gene TRBJ1-2, with D perhaps matching TRBD1 (5 bases). Germline lookup yields CDR1 LNHDA and CDR2 SQIVND (reference sequence). V dropped 6 bases and J dropped 7 bases, with 18 bases sitting between them. The CDR3 runs to 14 residues. The CDR3 DNA follows: TGTGCCAGTAGGGCCACGACAGAGTATAGTGGCTACACCTTC. Its protein is CASRATTEYSGYTF.

The genes are TRBV5-6 and TRBJ1-1; no reliable D call. The CDR3 has 12 amino acids. The V end lost 0 bases, the J end lost 10 bases, and 10 bases lay between the germline ends. CDR1 and CDR2 (germline): SGHDT, YYEEEE. CDR3 in DNA: TGTGCCAGCAGCTTGGGCTCGGGAGCAGCTTTCTTT. It is translated as CASSLGSGAAFF.

V is TRBV28 and J is TRBJ1-2, with D hard to call. Germline-derived CDR1 and CDR2 are MDHEN and SYDVKM. The CDR3 spans 13 residues. The V and J ends lost 6 bases and 4 bases respectively, with 12 bases between them. The CDR3 coding sequence is TGTGCCAGCAGGTGGGCCTCGACCTATGGCTACACCTTC. Translation: CASRWASTYGYTF.

This clone turned up a few times. DNA for the CDR3: TGCGCCAGCAGCCTCGACATGTCTGGAAACACCATATATTTT. This codes for CASSLDMSGNTIYF. V usage is TRBV4-3 and J usage is TRBJ1-3, with D unresolved. The V end lost 4 bases, the J end lost 1 base, and 8 bases lay between the germline ends. This CDR3 region has 14 residues. The germline V gene encodes CDR1 LGHNA and CDR2 YSLEER.

The chain uses TRBV6-6 and TRBJ2-3, with TRBD2 as a possible D gene (5 bases). V was pared by 2 bases and J by 0 bases, with 9 bases between. CDR1 is MNHNY and CDR2 is SVGAGI in the germline V gene (reference sequence). The CDR3 is 15 residues long. For the CDR3, the DNA is TGTGCCAGCAGTTACGGGAGTACGAGCACAGATACGCAGTATTTT. Translated, it gives CASSYGSTSTDTQYF.

The V gene is TRBV28, the J gene TRBJ2-5; D call uncertain. The J call may not be correct, given that the DNA end is closer to TRBJ2-7. This CDR3 has 15 amino acids. CDR1 and CDR2 (germline): MDHEN, SYDVKM. CDR3 sequence: CASSFSFQSSYEQYF. The CDR3 DNA sequence: TGTGCCAGCAGTTTTAGCTTTCAGAGCTCCTACGAGCAGTACTTC.

This chain links TRBV19 with TRBJ2-1; possibly TRBD1 for D (5 bases). Germline V lookup: CDR1 LNHDA, CDR2 SQIVND (reference sequence). Trimming left V 5 bases short and J 3 bases short, with 8 bases between. The CDR3 has 13 residues. CDR3 amino acids: CASSPRGYNEQFF. The CDR3 nucleotides read TGTGCCAGTAGTCCAAGGGGCTACAATGAGCAGTTCTTC.

In this sample, this clone turned up a few times. V is TRBV9 and J is TRBJ2-3, with 9 bases identical to TRBD2. Unmatched junction bases numbered 8, after V lost 2 bases and J lost 4 bases. CDR1 and CDR2 (germline): SGDLS, YYNGEE. The CDR3 runs 16 residues. DNA of the CDR3: TGTGCCAGCAGCGTGTCTAGCGGGAATGTGGCAGATACGCAGTATTTT. This encodes CASSVSSGNVADTQYF.

The chain links TRBV15 to TRBJ2-3; no firm D call. The CDR3 runs 13 residues. V lost 4 bases and J lost 2, with 7 bases in between. Germline V gives CDR1 LNHNV, CDR2 YYDKDF (reference sequence). The CDR3 DNA reads TGTGCCACCAGCAACGAGCACACAGATACGCAGTATTTT. Its translation: CATSNEHTDTQYF. Filled out from reference TRBV15 and TRBJ2-3, the complete variable domain reads DAMVIQNPRYQVTQFGKPVTLSCSQTLNHNVMYWYQQKSSQAPKLLFHYYDKDFNNEADTPDNFQSRRPNTSFCFLDIRSPGLGDTAMYLCATSNEHTDTQYFGPGTRLTVL.

V is TRBV7-9 and J is TRBJ2-5, with D maybe TRBD2 (6 bases). This CDR3 is built from 14 residues. V lost 4 bases to trimming and J lost 3 bases, with 12 bases between them. Germline V gene sequence: CDR1 SEHNR, CDR2 FQNEAQ (reference sequence). In DNA form, the CDR3 reads TGTGCCAGCAGCTCTTGGGGGGATGAAGAGACCCAGTACTTC. Protein: CASSSWGDEETQYF.

V usage is TRBV28 and J usage is TRBJ1-4, with 7 bases identical to TRBD1. Germline trimming cut 8 bases from V and 8 bases from J; bases unmatched to any gene: 14. This CDR3 contains 15 residues. Germline CDR1 reads MDHEN; CDR2 reads SYDVKM. The CDR3 DNA reads TGTGCCAGCCAAGGGTGGGGGGCAGGGGGAGAAAAACTGTTTTTT. The encoded protein is CASQGWGAGGEKLFF.